The 13 T cell receptor beta chains below come from one sample, sequenced in a study of cytomegalovirus exposure and HLA in healthy donors (dated by TCRdb to the late 2010s). Library creation used the immunoSEQ multiplex PCR assay. For the multiplex PCR, a mixture combining 60 forward primers for TCR Vbeta segments and 13 reverse primers for TCR Jbeta segments was used. TCRdb's version of the immuneACCESS table is confined to in-frame rearrangements and falls short of the full clone set. An unresolved V gene accounts for under half of the shortfall where checked; the remainder is of unknown origin. Counted in this sample were roughly 68,000 clones; around 75% of them appeared once. Clones ranked in the top ten supply 7% to 9.5% of the sample. Sequencing was performed on PBMCs. These receptors all stem from a woman in her 30s in good health and CMV-seropositive.

This clone has just one count. This sequence joins TRBV7-9 and TRBJ2-5; 8 bases line up with TRBD2. The CDR3 spans 17 residues. Germline V lookup: CDR1 SEHNR, CDR2 FQNEAQ (reference sequence). Germline trimming cut 4 bases from V and 0 bases from J; bases unmatched to any gene: 10. In nucleotides, the CDR3 is TGTGCCAGCAGCTGGTCCTCCCGCGGGAGGTACCAAGAGACCCAGTACTTC. It codes for CASSWSSRGRYQETQYF.

This chain joins TRBV6-1 and TRBJ2-7; unclear D gene. Germline CDR1 reads MNHNS; CDR2 reads SASEGT. The CDR3 runs to 14 residues. Trimming stripped 5 bases from V and 2 bases from J, with 13 bases between. CDR3 DNA sequence: TGTGCCAGCAGTACGCCGAGATCCCCCTACGAGCAGTACTTC. It yields the protein CASSTPRSPYEQYF.

The J gene is TRBJ2-7, the V gene TRBV14; perhaps TRBD1 as D (5 bases). CDR1 is SGHDN, CDR2 FVKESK, per germline. The CDR3 has 16 amino acids. The ends were cut back, 4 bases at V and 0 bases at J, with 16 bases in the middle. The CDR3 loop reads CASSPLVGRASYEQYF. The CDR3 coding sequence is TGTGCCAGCAGCCCCTTGGTGGGCAGGGCCTCCTACGAGCAGTACTTC.

V and J are TRBV6-1 and TRBJ2-1; 9 bases fit TRBD1. V dropped 7 bases and J dropped 6; count of bases not matched to a gene: 7. Per the germline V gene, CDR1 is MNHNS and CDR2 is SASEGT. The CDR3 extends over 14 amino acids. The DNA for the CDR3 is TGTGCCAGCATCCGGGACAGGGATGGCAATGAGCAGTTCTTC. Protein: CASIRDRDGNEQFF.

The V call is TRBV9, the J call TRBJ2-7; D perhaps matches TRBD2 (6 bases). With 2 bases removed from V and 0 bases from J, the gap between germline ends came to 9 bases. The CDR3 is 14 amino acids. Germline CDR1 and CDR2: SGDLS and YYNGEE. CDR3: CASSVGLSSYEQYF. The DNA for the CDR3 is TGTGCCAGCAGCGTGGGACTTAGCTCCTACGAGCAGTACTTC.

The chain recombines TRBV30 with TRBJ2-4; unclear D gene. With 5 bases removed from V and 0 bases from J, the gap between germline ends came to 17 bases. Germline V gene lookup returns CDR1 GTSNPN and CDR2 SVGIG (reference sequence). The CDR3 extends over 16 amino acids. The CDR3 nucleotides are TGTGCCTGGGGCGAGGCGGCTCTGCTAGCCAAAAACATTCAGTACTTC. Translating gives CAWGEAALLAKNIQYF.

This CDR3 is CAWSVRQGPGNTIYF. CDR3 in DNA: TGTGCCTGGAGTGTACGCCAGGGCCCTGGAAACACCATATATTTT. J is TRBJ1-3 and V is TRBV30; maybe TRBD1 (5 bases). This CDR3 has 15 residues. CDR1 GTSNPN and CDR2 SVGIG come from the germline V gene (reference sequence). Trimming took 0 bases from V and 2 from J, leaving 11 bases between them.

V gene TRBV2 combines with J gene TRBJ2-2; maybe TRBD1 (7 bases). The CDR3 covers 18 residues. The germline V and J ends were trimmed by 7 bases and 3 bases, with 24 bases remaining between them. Germline CDR1 and CDR2: SNHLY and FYNNEI. The CDR3 DNA sequence: TGTGCCAGCACTAATGAGGCGGGGACAGCTAATTACACCGGGGAGCTGTTTTTT. Protein product: CASTNEAGTANYTGELFF.

The CDR3 DNA sequence: TGCGCCAGCAGCCAAGTATGGAGGTTTAACTATGGCTACACCTTC. Its translation is CASSQVWRFNYGYTF. The chain employs TRBV4-1 and TRBJ1-2; the D is unclear. Trimming stripped 1 base from V and 1 base from J, with 10 bases between. The germline V gene encodes CDR1 MGHRA and CDR2 YSYEKL. The length of the CDR3 is 15 residues.

The V call is TRBV6-1, the J call TRBJ1-4, with D possibly TRBD1 on 5 matching bases. V lost 10 bases to trimming and J lost 0 bases, with 12 bases between them. Per germline, CDR1 MNHNS and CDR2 SASEGT. The CDR3 loop spans 14 amino acids. This CDR3 reads CAKIRQTTNEKLFF. CDR3 sequence (DNA): TGTGCCAAAATTCGACAGACAACTAATGAAAAACTGTTTTTT.

The chain has TRBV21-1 and TRBJ2-5; the table assigns TRBD2, which was not confirmed against the DNA. TRBV21-1 is given as a pseudogene. The CDR3 spans 16 residues. The DNA of the CDR3 is TGTGCCAGCAGCACTACCTGCTGTGCCATCCGGTGGACCCAGTACTTC. Encoded protein: CASSTTCCAIRWTQYF.

The chain has TRBV5-1 and TRBJ2-1; D gene ambiguous. The germline V gene encodes CDR1 SGHRS and CDR2 YFSETQ. The CDR3 consists of 14 residues. The V end lost 1 base, the J end lost 0 bases, and 5 bases lay between the germline ends. The CDR3 spells CASSLTSSYNEQFF. The CDR3 DNA reads TGCGCCAGCAGCTTGACAAGCTCCTACAATGAGCAGTTCTTC. Full variable domain (rest looked up from reference TRBV5-1 and TRBJ2-1): KAGVTQTPRYLIKTRGQQVTLSCSPISGHRSVSWYQQTPGQGLQFLFEYFSETQRNKGNFPGRFSGRQFSNSRSEMNVSTLELGDSALYLCASSLTSSYNEQFFGPGTRLTVL.

J is TRBJ2-1 and V is TRBV4-2, with TRBD2 as a possible D gene (6 bases). V was cut by 1 base and J by 4 bases, with 11 bases left in between. This CDR3 is built from 15 residues. Germline V gene lookup returns CDR1 LGHNA and CDR2 YNFKEQ. The CDR3 protein is CASSQGGMGYNEQFF. CDR3 nucleotides: TGTGCCAGCAGCCAAGGCGGGATGGGTTACAATGAGCAGTTCTTC.